This T cell receptor beta chain was recorded in a study of Ad26.COV2.S vaccination and SARS-CoV-2 variants. Germline CDR1 reads LGHDT; CDR2 reads YNNKEL (reference sequence). The CDR3 runs 14 residues. Trimming cost V 0 bases and J 7 bases, with 10 bases left between them. Documented treatment: around 19 received Ad26.COV2.S at low or high dose, single or two shots; about 5 received placebo; per-sample allocation not given. The investigators took samples on day 63 after the first vaccine or placebo injection. This clone was seen more than once but under ten times. Clones were read by immunoSEQ multiplex PCR, and TCRdb kept only the in-frame ones, dropping some. The sample shows some 640,000 clones, 70% to 90% of them seen only once.

This clonotype was sampled from a person between 18 and 65 years old who received the Ad26.COV2.S COVID-19 vaccine or a placebo. The sample here was peripheral blood, taken in a trial of Ad26.COV2.S vaccine versus placebo. The rearrangement uses TRBV3-1 (or the pseudogene TRBV3-2) and TRBJ1-5; D is unresolved. CDR3 in DNA: TGTGCCAGCAGCCAAGAACCACGAAGGCAGCCCCAGCATTTT. Translated: CASSQEPRRQPQHF.